This TCR beta chain was sequenced during a study of STAT5B mutations in CD4+ large granular lymphocyte leukemia. V was clipped by 0 bases and J by 4 bases; unmatched bases: 1. CDR1 is SGHRS, CDR2 YFSETQ, per germline. The CDR3 runs to 14 residues. Of note for this clone: Its antigen is unknown.

TCRdb's table, derived via immunoSEQ multiplex PCR, lists solely in-frame clones and lacks some. Of 45,000 or so clones in the sample, about 86% are singletons; the top ten hold about 2.8%. Whole-study results and caveats: About 24% of private leukemic clonotypes occurred rarely in other patients' non-leukemic repertoires. 8/27 top patient clones versus 2/35 control clones were TRBV06-family.

Sequencing input: CD4+ T cells from blood buffy coats. The V gene is TRBV5-1, the J gene TRBJ1-5, with TRBD1 matching over 7 bases. The receptor comes from a human donor in good health. CDR3 in DNA: TGCGCCAGCAGCTTGGAGGGGGCTAATCAGCCCCAGCATTTT. Its protein product is CASSLEGANQPQHF. The variable domain in full, completed from reference TRBV5-1 and TRBJ1-5, reads KAGVTQTPRYLIKTRGQQVTLSCSPISGHRSVSWYQQTPGQGLQFLFEYFSETQRNKGNFPGRFSGRQFSNSRSEMNVSTLELGDSALYLCASSLEGANQPQHFGDGTRLSIL.